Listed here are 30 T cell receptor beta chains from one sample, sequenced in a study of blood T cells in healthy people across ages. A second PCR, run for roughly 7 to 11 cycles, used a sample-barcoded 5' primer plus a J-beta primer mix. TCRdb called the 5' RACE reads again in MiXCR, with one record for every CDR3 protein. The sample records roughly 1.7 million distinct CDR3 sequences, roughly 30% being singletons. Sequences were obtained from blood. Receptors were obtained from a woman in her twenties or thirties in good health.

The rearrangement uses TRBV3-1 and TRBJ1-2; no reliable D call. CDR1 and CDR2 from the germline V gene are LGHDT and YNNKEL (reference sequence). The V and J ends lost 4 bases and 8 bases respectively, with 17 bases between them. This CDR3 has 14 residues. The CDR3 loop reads CASSRGGGGYGYTF. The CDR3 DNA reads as TGTGCCAGCAGCCGGGGAGGTGGCGGGTACGGCTACACCTTC.

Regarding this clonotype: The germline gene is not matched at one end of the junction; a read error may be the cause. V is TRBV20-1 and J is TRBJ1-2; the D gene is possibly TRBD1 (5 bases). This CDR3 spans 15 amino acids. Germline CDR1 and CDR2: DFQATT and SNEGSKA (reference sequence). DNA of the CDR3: TGCAATGCTAGGGGATTCCGGGCCCAAACCAGCGGCTACACCTTC. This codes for CNARGFRAQTSGYTF.

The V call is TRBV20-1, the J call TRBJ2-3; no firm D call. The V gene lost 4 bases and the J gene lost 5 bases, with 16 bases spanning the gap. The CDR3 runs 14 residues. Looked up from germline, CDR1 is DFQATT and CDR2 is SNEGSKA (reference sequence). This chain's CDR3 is CSATRADSGDTQYF. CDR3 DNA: TGCAGTGCTACCCGAGCAGATTCGGGAGATACGCAGTATTTT.

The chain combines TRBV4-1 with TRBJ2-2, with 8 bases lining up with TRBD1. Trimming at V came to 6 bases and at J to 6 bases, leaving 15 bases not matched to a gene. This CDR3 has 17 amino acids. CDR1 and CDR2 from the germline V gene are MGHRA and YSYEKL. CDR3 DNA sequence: TGCGCCAGCAGTCGAGGACAGGGAACAGTAGGGGCCGGGGAGCTGTTTTTT. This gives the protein CASSRGQGTVGAGELFF.

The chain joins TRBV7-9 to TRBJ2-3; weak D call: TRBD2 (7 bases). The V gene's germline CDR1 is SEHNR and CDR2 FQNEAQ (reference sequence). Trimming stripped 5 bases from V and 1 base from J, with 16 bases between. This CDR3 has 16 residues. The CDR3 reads CASSPPGGARTDTQYF. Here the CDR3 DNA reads TGTGCCAGCAGCCCGCCTGGGGGGGCCCGCACAGATACGCAGTATTTT.

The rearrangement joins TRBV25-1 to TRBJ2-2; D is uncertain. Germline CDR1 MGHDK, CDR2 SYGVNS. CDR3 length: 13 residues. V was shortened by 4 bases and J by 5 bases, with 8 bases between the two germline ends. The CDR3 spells CASSALWTGELFF. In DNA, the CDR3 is TGTGCCAGCAGTGCCCTATGGACCGGGGAGCTGTTTTTT.

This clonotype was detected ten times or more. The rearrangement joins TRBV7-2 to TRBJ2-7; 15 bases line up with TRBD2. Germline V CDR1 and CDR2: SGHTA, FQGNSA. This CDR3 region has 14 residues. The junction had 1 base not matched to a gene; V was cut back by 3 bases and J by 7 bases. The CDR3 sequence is CASSLGLAGGEQYF. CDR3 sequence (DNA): TGTGCCAGCAGCTTGGGACTAGCGGGAGGTGAGCAGTACTTC. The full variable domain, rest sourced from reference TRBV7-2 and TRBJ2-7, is GAGVSQSPSNKVTEKGKDVELRCDPISGHTALYWYRQSLGQGLEFLIYFQGNSAPDKSGLPSDRFSAERTGGSVSTLTIQRTQQEDSAVYLCASSLGLAGGEQYFGPGTRLTVT.

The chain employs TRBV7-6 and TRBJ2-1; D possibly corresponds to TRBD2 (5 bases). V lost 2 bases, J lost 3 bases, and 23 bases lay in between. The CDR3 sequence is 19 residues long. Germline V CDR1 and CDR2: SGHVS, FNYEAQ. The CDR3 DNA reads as TGTGCCAGCAGCTTAAGGACGTCGAGCGTTCTAGCCCTCTACAATGAGCAGTTCTTC. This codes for CASSLRTSSVLALYNEQFF.

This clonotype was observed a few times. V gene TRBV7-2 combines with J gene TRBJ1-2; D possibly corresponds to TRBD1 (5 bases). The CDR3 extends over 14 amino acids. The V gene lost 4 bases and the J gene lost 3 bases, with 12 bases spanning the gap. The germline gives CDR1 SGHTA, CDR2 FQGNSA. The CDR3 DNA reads TGTACCAGCAGCTACGGGGCTGGGCACTATGGCTACACCTTC. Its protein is CTSSYGAGHYGYTF.

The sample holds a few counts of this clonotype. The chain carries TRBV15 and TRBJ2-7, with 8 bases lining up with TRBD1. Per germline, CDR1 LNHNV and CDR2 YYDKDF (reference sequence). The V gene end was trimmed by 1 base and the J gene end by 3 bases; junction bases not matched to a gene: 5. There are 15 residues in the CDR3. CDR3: CATSRAPDRGYEQYF. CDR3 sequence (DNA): TGTGCCACCAGCAGAGCACCAGACAGGGGCTACGAGCAGTACTTC.

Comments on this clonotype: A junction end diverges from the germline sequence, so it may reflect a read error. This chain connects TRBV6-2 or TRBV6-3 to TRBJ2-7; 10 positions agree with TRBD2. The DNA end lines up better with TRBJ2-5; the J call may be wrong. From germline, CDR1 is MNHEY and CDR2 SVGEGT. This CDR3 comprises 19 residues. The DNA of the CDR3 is TGTGCTAGCAGTTACCGGCGGATCACTAGCGGGGAAAGACAAGGGACCCAGTACTTC. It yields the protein CASSYRRITSGERQGTQYF.

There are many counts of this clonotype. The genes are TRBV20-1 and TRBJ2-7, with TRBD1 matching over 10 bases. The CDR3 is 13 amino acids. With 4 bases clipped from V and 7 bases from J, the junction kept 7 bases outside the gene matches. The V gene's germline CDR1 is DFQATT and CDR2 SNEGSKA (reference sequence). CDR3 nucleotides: TGCAGTGCTACAGACAGGGGGCTGGGTGAGCAGTACTTC. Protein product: CSATDRGLGEQYF.

CDR3 loop: CASSQGHRGWYSPLHF. The CDR3 coding sequence is TGTGCCAGCAGCCAAGGACACAGGGGATGGTACTCACCCCTCCACTTT. The rearrangement joins TRBV14 to TRBJ1-6; 7 bases line up with TRBD1. There are 16 residues in the CDR3. From germline, CDR1 is SGHDN and CDR2 FVKESK. V was pared by 1 base and J by 10 bases, with 10 bases of the junction left unmatched.

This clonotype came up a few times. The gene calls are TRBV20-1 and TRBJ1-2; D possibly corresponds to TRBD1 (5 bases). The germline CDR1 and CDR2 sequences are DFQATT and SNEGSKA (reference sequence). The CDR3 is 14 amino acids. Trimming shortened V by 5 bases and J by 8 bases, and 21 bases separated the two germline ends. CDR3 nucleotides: TGCAGTGCTTCCGATAGAAGAGGGGTTGGCGGCTACACCTTC. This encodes CSASDRRGVGGYTF.

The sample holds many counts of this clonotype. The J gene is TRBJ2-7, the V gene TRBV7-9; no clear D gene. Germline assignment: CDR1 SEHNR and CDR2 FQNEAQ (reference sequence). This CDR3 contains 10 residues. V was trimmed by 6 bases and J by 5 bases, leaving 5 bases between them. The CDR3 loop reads CASSLDEQYF. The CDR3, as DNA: TGTGCCAGCAGTCTTGACGAGCAGTACTTC.

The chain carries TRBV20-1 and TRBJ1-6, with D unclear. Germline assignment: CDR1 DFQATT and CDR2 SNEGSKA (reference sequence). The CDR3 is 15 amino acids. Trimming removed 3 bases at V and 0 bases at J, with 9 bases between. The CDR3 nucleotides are TGCAGTGCTAGGGATAGTAGCTCCTATAATTCACCCCTCCACTTT. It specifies CSARDSSSYNSPLHF.

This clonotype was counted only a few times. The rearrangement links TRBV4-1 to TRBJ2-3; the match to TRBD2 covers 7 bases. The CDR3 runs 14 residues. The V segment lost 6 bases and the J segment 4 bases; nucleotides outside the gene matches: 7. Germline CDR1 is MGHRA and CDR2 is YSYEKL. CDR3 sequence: CASSSGRTADTQYF. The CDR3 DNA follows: TGCGCCAGCAGTAGCGGGCGAACGGCAGATACGCAGTATTTT.

CDR3: CASSSGGLAGGYEQFF. The CDR3 bases are TGTGCCAGCAGCTCGGGTGGTCTAGCGGGGGGATATGAGCAGTTCTTC. The rearrangement joins TRBV11-2 to TRBJ2-1; TRBD2 agrees at 11 bases. Trimming cost V 4 bases and J 8 bases; bases outside gene matches: 10. Germline CDR1 and CDR2: SGHAT and FQNNGV. The CDR3 has 16 residues.

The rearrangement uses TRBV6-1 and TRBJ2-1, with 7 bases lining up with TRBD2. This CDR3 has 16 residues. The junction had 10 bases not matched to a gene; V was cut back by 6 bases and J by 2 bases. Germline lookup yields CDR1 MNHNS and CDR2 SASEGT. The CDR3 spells CASRGSLAEAYNEQFF. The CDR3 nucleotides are TGTGCCAGCAGAGGGTCCCTAGCGGAAGCCTACAATGAGCAGTTCTTC.

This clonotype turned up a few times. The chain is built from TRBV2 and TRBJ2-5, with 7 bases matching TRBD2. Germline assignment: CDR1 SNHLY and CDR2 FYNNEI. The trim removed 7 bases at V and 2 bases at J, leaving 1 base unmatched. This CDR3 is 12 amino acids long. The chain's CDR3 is CASKRGQETQYF. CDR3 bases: TGTGCCAGCAAGCGGGGTCAAGAGACCCAGTACTTC.

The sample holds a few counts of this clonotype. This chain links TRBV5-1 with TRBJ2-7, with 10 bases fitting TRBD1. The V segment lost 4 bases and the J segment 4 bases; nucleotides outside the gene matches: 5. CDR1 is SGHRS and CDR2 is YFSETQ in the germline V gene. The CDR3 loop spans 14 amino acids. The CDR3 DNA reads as TGCGCCAGCAGCATGGACAGGGGGGGGTACGAGCAGTACTTC. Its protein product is CASSMDRGGYEQYF.

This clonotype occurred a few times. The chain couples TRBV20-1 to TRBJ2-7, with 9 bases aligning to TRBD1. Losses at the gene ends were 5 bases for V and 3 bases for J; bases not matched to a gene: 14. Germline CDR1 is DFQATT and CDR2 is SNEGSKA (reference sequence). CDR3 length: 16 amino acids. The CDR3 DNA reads TGCAGTGCTCCCCCGAGCCCGGGACAGGGTCTCTACGAGCAGTACTTC. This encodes CSAPPSPGQGLYEQYF.

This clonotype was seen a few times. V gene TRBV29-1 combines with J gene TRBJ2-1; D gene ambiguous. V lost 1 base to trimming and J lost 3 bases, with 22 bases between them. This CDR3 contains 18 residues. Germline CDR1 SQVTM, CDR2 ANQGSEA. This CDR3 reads CSVEANAEARRFYNEQFF. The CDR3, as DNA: TGCAGCGTTGAAGCTAACGCCGAGGCTCGCCGATTCTACAATGAGCAGTTCTTC.

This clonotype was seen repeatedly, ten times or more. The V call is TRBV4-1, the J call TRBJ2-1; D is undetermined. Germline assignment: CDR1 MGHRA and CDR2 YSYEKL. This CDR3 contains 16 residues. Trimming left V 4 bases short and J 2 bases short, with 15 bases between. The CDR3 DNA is TGCGCCAGCAGCCCTCGGTGGGCCGAAACCTACAATGAGCAGTTCTTC. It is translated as CASSPRWAETYNEQFF.

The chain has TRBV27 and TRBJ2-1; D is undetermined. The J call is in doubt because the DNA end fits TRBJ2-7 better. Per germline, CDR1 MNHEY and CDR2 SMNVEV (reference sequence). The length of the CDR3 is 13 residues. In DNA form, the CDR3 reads TGTGCCAGCAGTTTGGCCAGCAGGCACGAGCAGTACTTC. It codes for CASSLASRHEQYF.

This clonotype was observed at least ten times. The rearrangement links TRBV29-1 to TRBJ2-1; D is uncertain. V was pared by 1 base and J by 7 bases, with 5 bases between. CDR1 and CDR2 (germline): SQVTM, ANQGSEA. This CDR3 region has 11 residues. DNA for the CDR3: TGCAGCGTTGAAGGGGTGAATGAGCAGTTCTTC. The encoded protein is CSVEGVNEQFF.

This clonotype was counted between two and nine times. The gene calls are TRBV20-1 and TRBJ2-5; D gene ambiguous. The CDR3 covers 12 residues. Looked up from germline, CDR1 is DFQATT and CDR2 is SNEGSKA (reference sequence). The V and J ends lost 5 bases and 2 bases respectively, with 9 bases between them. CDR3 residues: CSAVAQQETQYF. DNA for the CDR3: TGCAGTGCTGTGGCCCAACAAGAGACCCAGTACTTC.

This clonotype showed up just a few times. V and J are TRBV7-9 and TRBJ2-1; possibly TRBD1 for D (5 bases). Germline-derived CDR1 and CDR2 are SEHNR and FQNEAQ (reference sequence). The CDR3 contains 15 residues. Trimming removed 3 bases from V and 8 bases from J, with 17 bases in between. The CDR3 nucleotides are TGTGCCAGCAGCTTTACAGGAGATTCCAACGATGAGCAGTTCTTC. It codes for CASSFTGDSNDEQFF.

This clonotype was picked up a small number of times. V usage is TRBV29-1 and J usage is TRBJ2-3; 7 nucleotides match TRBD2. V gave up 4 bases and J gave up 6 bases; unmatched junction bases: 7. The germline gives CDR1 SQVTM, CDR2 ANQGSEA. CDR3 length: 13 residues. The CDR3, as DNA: TGCAGCGTTGGGGGTGGGAGGGCGGATACGCAGTATTTT. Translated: CSVGGGRADTQYF.

DNA of the CDR3: TGTGCCAGCAGTCTAGCGGGGGGCCAACCACAGTTCTTC. It codes for CASSLAGGQPQFF. The chain links TRBV3-1 to TRBJ2-1; 11 positions match TRBD2. Germline assignment: CDR1 LGHDT and CDR2 YNNKEL (reference sequence). The ends lost 6 bases at V and 13 bases at J; junction bases unmatched: 8. CDR3 length: 13 amino acids.